The sequence of this T cell receptor beta chain was determined in a study of memory CD4+ T cells and cytomegalovirus serostatus. As for the study in general: This sample comes from healthy Belgian adults, eight to ten CMV seropositive, roughly 22 seronegative. Findings and caveats of the study: The CMV-associated TCR signature appears largely within the CD4+ memory repertoire. CD4+ memory repertoires contained about two fifths of the 164 reported CMV TCRbeta sequences.

The sort gate was single viable CD3+CD4+CD8-CD45RO+ cells for memory CD4+ T cells. Regarding this clone: The target antigen is unknown.

V was shortened by 1 base and J by 8 bases, with 11 bases between the two germline ends. There are 13 residues in the CDR3. Germline V gene lookup returns CDR1 MGHRA and CDR2 YSYEKL. As originally analysed: After removing out-of-frame reads, under 2.5 million distinct TCRbeta sequences remained. The repertoire was sequenced with immunoSEQ multiplex PCR; TCRdb's copy has only in-frame clones and lacks some. V, J and clone size are those of that table, while D and trimming were read from the DNA. The data show about 61,000 clones, approximately 78% seen once. Specimen: memory CD4+ T cells from blood. The receptor was derived from an adult in good health and CMV-seronegative. The chain joins TRBV4-1 to TRBJ1-1, with D uncertain. As DNA, the CDR3 is TGCGCCAGCAGCCAAGGACCGGGCCCCGAAGCTTTCTTT. It specifies CASSQGPGPEAFF.